One sample yielded the 7 T cell receptor beta chains listed below, sequenced in a study of OX40 agonist ivuxolimab in advanced cancers. The table came from immunoSEQ multiplex PCR; TCRdb's copy has only in-frame clones and leaves some out. The table includes about 95,000 clones, roughly 90% detected once. Specimen: CD4+ or CD8+ T cells sorted from blood, collected in a trial of the OX40 agonist ivuxolimab. The receptors here all came from an adult with an advanced solid tumor such as melanoma, head and neck, liver or kidney cancer.

The V call is TRBV6-6, the J call TRBJ1-5; a weak D match, TRBD1 (5 bases). The germline V gene encodes CDR1 MNHNY and CDR2 SVGAGI (reference sequence). This CDR3 has 14 residues. V was pared by 4 bases and J by 2 bases, with 9 bases between. CDR3 residues: CASSWTRGNQPQHF. In DNA form, the CDR3 reads TGTGCCAGCAGTTGGACAAGGGGCAATCAGCCCCAGCATTTT.

The chain has TRBV21-1 and TRBJ2-1; the D segment call TRBD2 is taken from the table without a DNA check. TRBV21-1 is a recognized pseudogene. The CDR3 consists of 13 residues. The CDR3 is CAREAGPYNEQFF. The CDR3 nucleotides are TGTGCCAGGGAGGCGGGCCCCTACAATGAGCAGTTCTTC.

V and J are TRBV27 and TRBJ1-5, with no clear D. Germline V lookup: CDR1 MNHEY, CDR2 SMNVEV (reference sequence). The CDR3 runs 14 residues. Trimming removed 5 bases from V and 9 bases from J, with 17 bases in between. The CDR3 loop is CASSPTGPDWPQHF. The CDR3 DNA sequence: TGTGCCAGCAGTCCAACGGGCCCCGACTGGCCCCAGCATTTT.

The chain employs TRBV7-2 and TRBJ2-3; 9 bases are shared with TRBD2. J gave up 1 base and V 8 bases, and 13 bases lay outside the gene matches. Germline lookup yields CDR1 SGHTA and CDR2 FQGNSA. The CDR3 is 17 amino acids. The CDR3 DNA reads TGTGCCAGCGGATCTCGAGGCGGGAGGGCTGGCACAGATACGCAGTATTTT. Translated: CASGSRGGRAGTDTQYF.

This clone was counted once. J is TRBJ2-3 and V is TRBV9, with D unclear. This CDR3 is built from 14 residues. Germline V gene data show CDR1 as SGDLS and CDR2 as YYNGEE. Deletions cut 0 bases from V and 0 bases from J, with 5 bases between. CDR3 sequence reads: CASSVVGSTDTQYF. The DNA for the CDR3 is TGTGCCAGCAGCGTAGTTGGGAGCACAGATACGCAGTATTTT.

This clone was found once. This sequence joins TRBV11-3 and TRBJ2-1; D remains ambiguous. Germline V gene data show CDR1 as SGHNT and CDR2 as YENEEA. The length of the CDR3 is 16 residues. V was clipped by 0 bases and J by 4 bases, with 13 bases between them. This chain's CDR3 is CASSLDWRVRYNEQFF. The CDR3, as DNA: TGTGCCAGCAGCTTAGATTGGCGAGTACGGTACAATGAGCAGTTCTTC.

J is TRBJ2-1 and V is TRBV27; the match to TRBD2 covers 10 bases. Per germline, CDR1 MNHEY and CDR2 SMNVEV (reference sequence). Losses at the gene ends were 5 bases for V and 8 bases for J; bases not matched to a gene: 15. The CDR3 sequence is 17 residues long. The CDR3 nucleotides read TGTGCCAGCAGTCCATCCCTACTAGCGGGGTCCCTCGATGAGCAGTTCTTC. It translates to CASSPSLLAGSLDEQFF.